The next 25 T cell receptor beta chains were all read from a single sample in a study of early T cells in non-severe SARS-CoV-2 infection. TCRdb passed the 5' RACE reads through MiXCR, listing each CDR3 protein once. Altogether approximately 67,000 distinct CDR3 sequences are present, around a tenth being singletons, with the ten largest covering 3.8%. Sequences were obtained from whole blood. These receptor sequences come from an adult who was a healthcare worker with PCR-confirmed SARS-CoV-2 infection or an uninfected control (not recorded which).

The table lists this clonotype with many counts. V is TRBV6-1 and J is TRBJ1-4; D unresolved. Per germline, CDR1 MNHNS and CDR2 SASEGT. Trimming cost V 4 bases and J 8 bases, with 14 bases left between them. CDR3 length equals 14 residues. The CDR3 here is CASSVSLFGEKLFF. CDR3 DNA sequence: TGTGCCAGCAGTGTATCGCTCTTTGGGGAAAAACTGTTTTTT.

In its sample, this clonotype was seen many times. The chain employs TRBV7-9 and TRBJ1-4; D ambiguous. V was trimmed by 4 bases and J by 5 bases, leaving 11 bases between them. Germline V gene data show CDR1 as SEHNR and CDR2 as FQNEAQ (reference sequence). The CDR3 consists of 14 residues. The CDR3 loop is CASSSGPSNEKLFF. The CDR3 bases are TGTGCCAGCAGCTCCGGGCCTAGCAATGAAAAACTGTTTTTT. The variable domain in full, completed from reference TRBV7-9 and TRBJ1-4, reads DTGVSQNPRHKITKRGQNVTFRCDPISEHNRLYWYRQTLGQGPEFLTYFQNEAQLEKSRLLSDRFSAERPKGSFSTLEIQRTEQGDSAMYLCASSSGPSNEKLFFGSGTQLSVL.

This clonotype has ten or more counts. The rearrangement links TRBV4-1 to TRBJ2-3; perhaps TRBD1 as D (6 bases). There are 17 residues in the CDR3. Trimming took off 0 bases at V and 0 bases at J, with 13 bases between the two ends. Germline CDR1 reads MGHRA; CDR2 reads YSYEKL. The CDR3 nucleotides read TGCGCCAGCAGCCAAGATCAGGGGCCGTCTAGCACAGATACGCAGTATTTT. It encodes CASSQDQGPSSTDTQYF.

This clonotype was found many times. This rearrangement joins TRBV27 to TRBJ2-7; TRBD1 is a possible D gene (6 bases). Germline lookup yields CDR1 MNHEY and CDR2 SMNVEV (reference sequence). The ends were cut back, 3 bases at V and 6 bases at J, with 9 bases in the middle. This CDR3 spans 12 amino acids. The CDR3 nucleotides read TGTGCCAGCAGTTTTCAGGGGTTCGAGCAGTACTTC. Its translation: CASSFQGFEQYF.

The genes are TRBV10-1 and TRBJ1-1; no reliable D call. V was shortened by 0 bases and J by 4 bases, with 6 bases between the two germline ends. The CDR3 runs to 13 residues. Germline-derived CDR1 and CDR2 are WNHNN and SYGVQD (reference sequence). This CDR3 is CASSESGITEAFF. CDR3 nucleotides: TGCGCCAGCAGTGAGTCAGGAATCACTGAAGCTTTCTTT.

The sample holds many counts of this clonotype. The chain recombines TRBV3-1 with TRBJ2-2; D is unresolved. With 1 base removed from V and 2 bases from J, the gap between germline ends came to 8 bases. CDR1 LGHDT and CDR2 YNNKEL come from the germline V gene (reference sequence). This CDR3 has 15 residues. The DNA for the CDR3 is TGTGCCAGCAGCCAAGTCCCCCTAAACACCGGGGAGCTGTTTTTT. Translated: CASSQVPLNTGELFF.

In its sample, this clonotype was seen many times. This chain connects TRBV5-6 to TRBJ2-1, with D possibly matching TRBD2 (6 bases). Germline CDR1 SGHDT, CDR2 YYEEEE. The V end was cut by 4 bases, the J end by 7 bases, with 12 bases between. The CDR3 consists of 13 residues. The CDR3: CASSPGLTNEQFF. The CDR3 coding sequence is TGTGCCAGCAGCCCGGGACTCACTAATGAGCAGTTCTTC.

This clonotype was observed many times. The V gene is TRBV4-1, the J gene TRBJ2-2, with no clear D. V was trimmed by 2 bases and J by 6 bases, leaving 10 bases between them. The germline V gene has CDR1 MGHRA and CDR2 YSYEKL. CDR3 length equals 14 residues. Here the CDR3 reads CASSQPLGSGELFF. CDR3 nucleotide sequence: TGCGCCAGCAGCCAACCCCTTGGCTCCGGGGAGCTGTTTTTT.

This clonotype was seen repeatedly, ten times or more. The chain uses TRBV6-2 or TRBV6-3 and TRBJ1-5, with no clear D. The V and J ends lost 6 bases and 3 bases respectively, with 6 bases between them. The V gene's germline CDR1 is MNHEY and CDR2 SVGEGT. The CDR3 totals 12 residues. The CDR3 sequence: CASSRINQPQHF. CDR3 nucleotide sequence: TGTGCCAGCAGCCGGATCAATCAGCCCCAGCATTTT.

There are many counts of this clonotype. The chain uses TRBV7-9 and TRBJ2-1, with TRBD2 identical over 7 bases. Germline V lookup: CDR1 SEHNR, CDR2 FQNEAQ (reference sequence). V lost 5 bases, J lost 0 bases, and 10 bases stayed unmatched. CDR3 length: 17 amino acids. CDR3 in DNA: TGTGCCAGCAGCCCGCCACCAGCGGGGAGCTCCTACAATGAGCAGTTCTTC. The encoded protein is CASSPPPAGSSYNEQFF.

In its sample, this clonotype was seen many times. This chain connects TRBV29-1 to TRBJ1-1, with D maybe TRBD1 (6 bases). Trimming took off 5 bases at V and 2 bases at J, with 12 bases between the two ends. The CDR3 consists of 13 residues. CDR1 and CDR2 (germline): SQVTM, ANQGSEA. The CDR3 here is CSVLRTANTEAFF. The CDR3, as DNA: TGCAGCGTTCTGAGGACAGCAAACACTGAAGCTTTCTTT.

This clonotype was counted ten times or more. The V and J genes are TRBV5-1 and TRBJ2-2; 7 bases map to TRBD1. The CDR3 runs to 14 residues. V was clipped by 3 bases and J by 4 bases; unmatched bases: 3. Per the germline V gene, CDR1 is SGHRS and CDR2 is YFSETQ. The CDR3, as DNA: TGCGCCAGCAGCTGGACAGGTCCCACCGGGGAGCTGTTTTTT. The encoded protein is CASSWTGPTGELFF.

Of note for this clonotype: A much larger clone is a single base away; this may be a read error. The chain is built from TRBV5-1 and TRBJ2-2; D gene unclear. Between the trimmed V and J ends, which lost 3 bases and 8 bases, there was a span of 11 bases. Germline CDR1 is SGHRS and CDR2 is YFSETQ. This CDR3 contains 13 residues. Written as DNA, the CDR3 is TGCGCCAGCAGCTCGGCGTTTCCGGGGGAGCTGTTTTTT. Its protein product is CASSSAFPGELFF.

The chain employs TRBV29-1 and TRBJ2-1, with D perhaps TRBD1 (6 bases). V lost 3 bases, J lost 0 bases, and 9 bases lay in between. The CDR3 loop spans 14 amino acids. Germline-derived CDR1 and CDR2 are SQVTM and ANQGSEA. CDR3 nucleotides: TGCAGCGTTGAGGCGACAGGCTCCTACAATGAGCAGTTCTTC. Residues: CSVEATGSYNEQFF.

This clonotype was counted ten times or more. The gene calls are TRBV20-1 and TRBJ1-4; 7 bases fit TRBD1. V shed 5 bases, J shed 7 bases, and the junction held 7 bases outside the gene matches. This CDR3 is built from 13 residues. From germline, CDR1 is DFQATT and CDR2 SNEGSKA (reference sequence). CDR3 residues: CSAFYRGGEKLFF. The CDR3 DNA is TGCAGTGCTTTCTACAGGGGAGGTGAAAAACTGTTTTTT.

The sample holds many counts of this clonotype. V gene TRBV6-5 combines with J gene TRBJ1-1, with D perhaps TRBD1 (5 bases). The V gene's germline CDR1 is MNHEY and CDR2 SVGAGI. Trimming pared 0 bases from V and 5 bases from J, leaving 13 bases between. The CDR3 consists of 15 residues. CDR3 sequence (DNA): TGTGCCAGCAGTTACTCGAAGGGGCTTGGGACTGAAGCTTTCTTT. Translation gives CASSYSKGLGTEAFF.

At least ten counts were recorded for this clonotype. The gene calls are TRBV19 and TRBJ2-1; a possible D gene is TRBD2 (5 bases). Trimming shortened V by 2 bases and J by 1 base, and 9 bases separated the two germline ends. The germline gives CDR1 LNHDA, CDR2 SQIVND (reference sequence). The CDR3 runs 15 residues. CDR3 sequence: CASSILGGSYNEQFF. The CDR3 nucleotides read TGTGCCAGTAGTATACTAGGAGGTTCCTACAATGAGCAGTTCTTC.

This clonotype was counted many times. This chain uses TRBV7-9 with TRBJ1-1; 8 nucleotides line up with TRBD1. The germline gives CDR1 SEHNR, CDR2 FQNEAQ (reference sequence). The CDR3 extends over 12 amino acids. Unmatched junction bases numbered 4, after V lost 2 bases and J lost 11 bases. The CDR3 sequence is CASSLKDREAFF. The CDR3 coding sequence is TGTGCCAGCAGCTTAAAGGACAGGGAGGCTTTCTTT.

This clonotype was seen ten or more times. The chain employs TRBV6-5 and TRBJ1-1, with D maybe TRBD1 (6 bases). The CDR3 sequence is 13 residues long. V gave up 4 bases and J gave up 4 bases, with 10 bases separating them. Per the germline V gene, CDR1 is MNHEY and CDR2 is SVGAGI. The chain's CDR3 is CASSSGAPTEAFF. CDR3 DNA sequence: TGTGCCAGCAGTTCAGGGGCCCCCACTGAAGCTTTCTTT.

This clonotype has ten or more counts. V usage is TRBV4-1 and J usage is TRBJ1-4, with D perhaps TRBD1 (6 bases). The ends were cut back, 9 bases at V and 0 bases at J, with 8 bases in the middle. The CDR3 covers 13 residues. The germline V gene has CDR1 MGHRA and CDR2 YSYEKL. Here the CDR3 DNA reads TGCGCCAGTACAGGGACAACTAATGAAAAACTGTTTTTT. It specifies CASTGTTNEKLFF.

This clonotype was seen many times. The chain joins TRBV20-1 to TRBJ2-7; D possibly corresponds to TRBD2 (5 bases). The germline V and J ends were trimmed by 1 base and 0 bases, with 10 bases remaining between them. CDR1 and CDR2 (germline): DFQATT, SNEGSKA (reference sequence). CDR3 length: 14 amino acids. The CDR3 region is CSARVRGLSYEQYF. The CDR3 coding sequence is TGCAGTGCTAGAGTACGCGGGCTCTCCTACGAGCAGTACTTC.

This clonotype was detected many times. The gene calls are TRBV28 and TRBJ2-7; a possible D gene is TRBD1 (7 bases). V was pared by 2 bases and J by 0 bases, with 11 bases between. Germline CDR1 and CDR2: MDHEN and SYDVKM. This CDR3 comprises 15 residues. CDR3 residues: CASSLAGQISYEQYF. CDR3 coding DNA: TGTGCCAGCAGTTTAGCGGGACAGATCTCCTACGAGCAGTACTTC.

The chain uses TRBV3-1 and TRBJ2-5; 9 bases fit TRBD1. V trimming: 5 bases; J trimming: 2 bases; junction bases outside the gene matches: 9. The V gene's germline CDR1 is LGHDT and CDR2 YNNKEL (reference sequence). This CDR3 is 16 amino acids long. In nucleotides, the CDR3 is TGTGCCAGCAGCACCTTGGACAGGGGATTACAAGAGACCCAGTACTTC. Residues: CASSTLDRGLQETQYF.

At least ten counts were recorded for this clonotype. J is TRBJ1-2 and V is TRBV9, with a weak D call TRBD1 (6 bases). This CDR3 is 14 amino acids long. Germline CDR1 reads SGDLS; CDR2 reads YYNGEE. Trimming shortened V by 0 bases and J by 8 bases, and 14 bases separated the two germline ends. This CDR3 reads CASSVEAQGRGYTF. The CDR3 region has the DNA TGTGCCAGCAGCGTAGAGGCACAGGGTCGAGGCTACACCTTC.

This rearrangement joins TRBV29-1 to TRBJ1-2; D not resolved. Trimming cost V 3 bases and J 4 bases, with 9 bases left between them. Germline CDR1 SQVTM, CDR2 ANQGSEA. This CDR3 is built from 12 residues. In nucleotides, the CDR3 is TGCAGCGTTGAGGACCGGGTCTATGGCTACACCTTC. The encoded protein is CSVEDRVYGYTF.